This T cell receptor beta chain was profiled in a study of Graves' ophthalmopathy and Graves' hyperthyroidism. Study information: The authors collected peripheral blood at initial diagnosis, before any treatment.

RNA transcripts provided the template for amplifying TCR beta CDR3 regions. HTBI-primed first-round RT-PCR preceded second-round multiplex PCR. A single record per CDR3 protein comes from TCRdb applying MiXCR to the multiplex PCR reads. This table holds under 350,000 distinct CDR3 sequences, under 20% found once. A duration under 3 months, NOSPECS ≥4, CAS ≥3 and moderate-to-severe activity characterized the donors with ophthalmopathy. The diagnosis was founded upon clinical symptoms, serum thyroxine, TRAb, thyroid ultrasound and orbital computed tomography. PBMCs had their origin in fresh peripheral blood (more than 9.5 ml). This CDR3 is 13 amino acids long. The ends were cut back, 3 bases at V and 4 bases at J, with 9 bases in the middle. Germline V gives CDR1 LNHDA, CDR2 SQIVND (reference sequence). Many counts were recorded for this clonotype.

The chain carries TRBV19 and TRBJ1-1; TRBD1 is a possible D gene (5 bases). Source material: peripheral blood. The clonotype comes from an adult man with Graves' ophthalmopathy. In DNA form, the CDR3 reads TGTGCCAGTAGTATGGGCAGGGTCACTGAAGCTTTCTTT. It yields the protein CASSMGRVTEAFF. Together with reference TRBV19 and TRBJ1-1, the CDR3 gives the full variable domain: DGGITQSPKYLFRKEGQNVTLSCEQNLNHDAMYWYRQDPGQGLRLIYYSQIVNDFQKGDIAEGYSVSREKKESFPLTVTSAQKNPTAFYLCASSMGRVTEAFFGQGTRLTVV.